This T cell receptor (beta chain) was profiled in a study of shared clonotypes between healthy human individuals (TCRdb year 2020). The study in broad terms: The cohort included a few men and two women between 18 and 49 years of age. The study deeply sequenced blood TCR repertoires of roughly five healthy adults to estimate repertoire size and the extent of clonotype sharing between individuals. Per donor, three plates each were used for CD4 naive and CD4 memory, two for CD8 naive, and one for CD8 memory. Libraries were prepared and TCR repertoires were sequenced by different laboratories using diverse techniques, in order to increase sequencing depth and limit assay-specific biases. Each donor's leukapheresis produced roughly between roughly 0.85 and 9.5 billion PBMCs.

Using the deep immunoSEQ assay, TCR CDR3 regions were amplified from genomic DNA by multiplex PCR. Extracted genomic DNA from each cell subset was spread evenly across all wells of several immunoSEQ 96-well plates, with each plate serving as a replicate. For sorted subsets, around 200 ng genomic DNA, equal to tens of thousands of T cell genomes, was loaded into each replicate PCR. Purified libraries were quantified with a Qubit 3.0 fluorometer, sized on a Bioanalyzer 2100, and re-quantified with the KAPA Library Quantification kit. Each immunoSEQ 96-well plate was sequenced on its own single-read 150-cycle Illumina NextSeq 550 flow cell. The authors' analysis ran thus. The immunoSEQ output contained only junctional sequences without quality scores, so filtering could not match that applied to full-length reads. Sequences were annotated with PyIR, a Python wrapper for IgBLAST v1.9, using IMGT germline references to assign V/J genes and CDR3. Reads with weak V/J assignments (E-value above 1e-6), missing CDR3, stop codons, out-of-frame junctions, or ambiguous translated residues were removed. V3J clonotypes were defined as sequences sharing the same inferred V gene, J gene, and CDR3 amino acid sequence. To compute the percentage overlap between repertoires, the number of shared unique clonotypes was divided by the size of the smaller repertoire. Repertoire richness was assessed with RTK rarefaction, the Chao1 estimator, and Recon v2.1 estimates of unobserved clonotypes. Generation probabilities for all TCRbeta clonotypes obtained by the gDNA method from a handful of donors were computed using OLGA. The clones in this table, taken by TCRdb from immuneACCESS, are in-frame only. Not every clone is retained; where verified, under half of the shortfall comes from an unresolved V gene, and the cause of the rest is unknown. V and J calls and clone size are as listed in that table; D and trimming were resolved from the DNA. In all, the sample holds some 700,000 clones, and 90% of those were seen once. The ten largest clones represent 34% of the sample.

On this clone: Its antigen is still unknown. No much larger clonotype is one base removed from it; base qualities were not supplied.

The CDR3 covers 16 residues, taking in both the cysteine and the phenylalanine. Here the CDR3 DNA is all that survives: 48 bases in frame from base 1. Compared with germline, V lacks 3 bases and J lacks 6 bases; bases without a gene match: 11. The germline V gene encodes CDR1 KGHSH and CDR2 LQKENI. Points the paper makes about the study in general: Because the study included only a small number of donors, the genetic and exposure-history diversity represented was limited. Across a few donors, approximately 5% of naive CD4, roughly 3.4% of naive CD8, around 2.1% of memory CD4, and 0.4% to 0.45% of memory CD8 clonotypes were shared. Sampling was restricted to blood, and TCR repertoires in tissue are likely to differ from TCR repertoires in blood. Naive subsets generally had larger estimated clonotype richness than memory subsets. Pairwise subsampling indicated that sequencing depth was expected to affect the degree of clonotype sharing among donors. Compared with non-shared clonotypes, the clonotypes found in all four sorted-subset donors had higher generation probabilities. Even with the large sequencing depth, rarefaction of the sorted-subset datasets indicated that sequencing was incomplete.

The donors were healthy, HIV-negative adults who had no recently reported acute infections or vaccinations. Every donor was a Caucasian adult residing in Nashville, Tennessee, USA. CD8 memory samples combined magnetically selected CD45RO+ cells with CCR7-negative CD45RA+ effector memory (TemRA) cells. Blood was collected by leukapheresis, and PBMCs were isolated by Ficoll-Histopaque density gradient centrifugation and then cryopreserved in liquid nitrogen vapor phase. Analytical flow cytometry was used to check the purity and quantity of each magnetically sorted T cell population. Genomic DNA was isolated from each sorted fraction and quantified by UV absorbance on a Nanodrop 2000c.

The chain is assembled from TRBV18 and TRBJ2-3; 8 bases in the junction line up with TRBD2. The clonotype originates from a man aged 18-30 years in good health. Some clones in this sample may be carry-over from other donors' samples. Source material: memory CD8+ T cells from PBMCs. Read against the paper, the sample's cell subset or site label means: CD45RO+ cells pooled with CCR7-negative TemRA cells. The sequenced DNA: TGTGCCAGCTCACCCCTTCGGGAGGGCTCTAGCGATACGCAGTATTTT. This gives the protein CASSPLREGSSDTQYF.